The rows below give T cell receptor beta chains drawn from one sample of a study of blood T cell repertoires in COVID-19. Generated by immunoSEQ multiplex PCR, the TCRdb table keeps only in-frame clones and is missing some. Among fewer than 200,000 clones listed, roughly four fifths were seen once. The specimen sequenced was peripheral blood. Receptors were obtained from a woman aged 40 to 55 with COVID-19, enrolled during active disease. Both conserved end residues are part of each CDR3. Fields, in order: clone size, D gene, CDR3 length, V gene, J gene, CDR3 protein, CDR3 DNA. A D gene is named only where the DNA matches it firmly. Rows give clone size only sometimes, using once, few, many, or a class for an expanded clone.

abundance: -
d_gene: TRBD2
len: 14
v_gene: TRBV5-1
j_gene: TRBJ2-5
CDR3aa: CASSPNSGEETQYF
CDR3nt: TGCGCCAGCAGCCCTAATAGCGGGGAGGAGACCCAGTACTTC

abundance: -
d_gene: TRBD1
len: 19
v_gene: TRBV7-9
j_gene: TRBJ1-6
CDR3aa: CASSLGTGQGYSYNSPLHF
CDR3nt: TGTGCCAGCAGCTTAGGGACAGGACAAGGTTACTCCTATAATTCACCCCTCCACTTT

abundance: -
d_gene: -
len: 15
v_gene: TRBV18
j_gene: TRBJ2-5
CDR3aa: CASSRRERVQETQYF
CDR3nt: TGTGCCAGCTCACGCCGAGAGAGGGTCCAAGAGACCCAGTACTTC

abundance: -
d_gene: -
len: 13
v_gene: TRBV2
j_gene: TRBJ1-2
CDR3aa: CASTPGANYGYTF
CDR3nt: TGTGCCAGCACCCCGGGGGCTAACTATGGCTACACCTTC

abundance: -
d_gene: -
len: 17
v_gene: TRBV3-1/TRBV3-2
j_gene: TRBJ1-3
CDR3aa: CASSQDRRRNSGNTIYF
CDR3nt: TGTGCCAGCAGCCAAGATAGGAGGCGGAACTCTGGAAACACCATATATTTT

abundance: -
d_gene: -
len: 13
v_gene: TRBV28
j_gene: TRBJ1-2
CDR3aa: CASSITGFRTYTF
CDR3nt: TGTGCCAGCAGTATTACAGGGTTCCGAACCTACACCTTC

abundance: once
d_gene: TRBD1
len: 15
v_gene: TRBV19
j_gene: TRBJ1-5
CDR3aa: CASRETGGSGQPQHF
CDR3nt: TGTGCCAGTAGGGAGACAGGGGGCTCAGGGCAGCCCCAGCATTTT

abundance: few
d_gene: -
len: 13
v_gene: TRBV18
j_gene: TRBJ1-1
CDR3aa: CASSPDPAAEAFF
CDR3nt: TGTGCCAGCTCACCCGACCCCGCGGCCGAGGCTTTCTTT

abundance: -
d_gene: -
len: 13
v_gene: TRBV28
j_gene: TRBJ2-1
CDR3aa: CASSKQDWDEQFF
CDR3nt: TGTGCCAGCAGTAAACAGGATTGGGATGAGCAGTTCTTC

abundance: -
d_gene: TRBD2
len: 15
v_gene: TRBV30
j_gene: TRBJ2-3
CDR3aa: CAWSVLVGRADTQYF
CDR3nt: TGTGCCTGGAGTGTTTTAGTGGGGAGGGCAGATACGCAGTATTTT

abundance: -
d_gene: -
len: 13
v_gene: TRBV6-5
j_gene: TRBJ1-1
CDR3aa: CASSYTVNTEAFF
CDR3nt: TGTGCCAGCAGTTACACGGTGAACACTGAAGCTTTCTTT

abundance: -
d_gene: -
len: 13
v_gene: TRBV28
j_gene: TRBJ2-2
CDR3aa: CATMWPVAGELFF
CDR3nt: TGTGCCACCATGTGGCCAGTCGCCGGGGAGCTGTTTTTT

abundance: -
d_gene: -
len: 15
v_gene: TRBV19
j_gene: TRBJ2-7
CDR3aa: CASSSPGGTAYEQYF
CDR3nt: TGTGCCAGTAGTAGCCCTGGGGGGACAGCCTACGAGCAGTACTTC

abundance: -
d_gene: -
len: 14
v_gene: TRBV5-4
j_gene: TRBJ2-5
CDR3aa: CASSQGSREETQYF
CDR3nt: TGTGCCAGCAGCCAGGGTTCCAGGGAAGAGACCCAGTACTTC

abundance: -
d_gene: TRBD1
len: 15
v_gene: TRBV19
j_gene: TRBJ1-1
CDR3aa: CASSIARTGRTEAFF
CDR3nt: TGTGCCAGTAGTATAGCCCGGACAGGGCGCACTGAAGCTTTCTTT

abundance: -
d_gene: TRBD2
len: 15
v_gene: TRBV4-1
j_gene: TRBJ2-1
CDR3aa: CASSYLAGGYNEQFF
CDR3nt: TGCGCCAGCAGCTACTTAGCGGGAGGTTACAATGAGCAGTTCTTC

abundance: -
d_gene: -
len: 14
v_gene: TRBV11-3
j_gene: TRBJ2-5
CDR3aa: CASSFRGAQETQYF
CDR3nt: TGTGCCAGCAGCTTCCGGGGGGCACAAGAGACCCAGTACTTC

abundance: -
d_gene: -
len: 14
v_gene: TRBV7-2
j_gene: TRBJ2-1
CDR3aa: CASTLIVYDNEQFF
CDR3nt: TGTGCCAGCACCCTTATAGTATACGACAATGAGCAGTTCTTC

abundance: -
d_gene: TRBD2
len: 15
v_gene: TRBV2
j_gene: TRBJ2-1
CDR3aa: CASSETGTSGNEQFF
CDR3nt: TGTGCCAGCAGTGAAACCGGGACTAGCGGCAATGAGCAGTTCTTC

abundance: few
d_gene: -
len: 12
v_gene: TRBV3-1/TRBV3-2
j_gene: TRBJ2-1
CDR3aa: CASSPQGYEQFF
CDR3nt: TGTGCCAGCAGCCCCCAGGGCTATGAGCAGTTCTTC

abundance: once
d_gene: -
len: 12
v_gene: TRBV27
j_gene: TRBJ1-1
CDR3aa: CASSSIGAEAFF
CDR3nt: TGTGCCAGCAGTTCGATTGGGGCCGAAGCTTTCTTT

abundance: -
d_gene: -
len: 10
v_gene: TRBV7-9
j_gene: TRBJ1-1
CDR3aa: CASSRTEAFF
CDR3nt: TGTGCCAGCAGCCGCACTGAAGCTTTCTTT

abundance: -
d_gene: TRBD1
len: 14
v_gene: TRBV11-2
j_gene: TRBJ1-5
CDR3aa: CASRHQGAGQPQHF
CDR3nt: TGTGCCAGCAGGCACCAGGGGGCTGGCCAGCCCCAGCATTTT

abundance: -
d_gene: -
len: 15
v_gene: TRBV7-9
j_gene: TRBJ1-1
CDR3aa: CASSSYRPENTEAFF
CDR3nt: TGTGCCAGCAGCTCCTACAGGCCGGAGAACACTGAAGCTTTCTTT

abundance: -
d_gene: TRBD1
len: 13
v_gene: TRBV6-5
j_gene: TRBJ1-5
CDR3aa: CASRGQGAQPQHF
CDR3nt: TGTGCCAGCAGAGGGCAGGGGGCCCAGCCCCAGCATTTT

abundance: -
d_gene: -
len: 14
v_gene: TRBV7-9
j_gene: TRBJ2-7
CDR3aa: CASSLVESGYEQYF
CDR3nt: TGTGCCAGCAGCTTAGTGGAGAGCGGCTACGAGCAGTACTTC

abundance: -
d_gene: TRBD2
len: 17
v_gene: TRBV2
j_gene: TRBJ2-1
CDR3aa: CASIAIAGASSYNEQFF
CDR3nt: TGTGCCAGCATTGCTATAGCGGGAGCGTCCTCCTACAATGAGCAGTTCTTC